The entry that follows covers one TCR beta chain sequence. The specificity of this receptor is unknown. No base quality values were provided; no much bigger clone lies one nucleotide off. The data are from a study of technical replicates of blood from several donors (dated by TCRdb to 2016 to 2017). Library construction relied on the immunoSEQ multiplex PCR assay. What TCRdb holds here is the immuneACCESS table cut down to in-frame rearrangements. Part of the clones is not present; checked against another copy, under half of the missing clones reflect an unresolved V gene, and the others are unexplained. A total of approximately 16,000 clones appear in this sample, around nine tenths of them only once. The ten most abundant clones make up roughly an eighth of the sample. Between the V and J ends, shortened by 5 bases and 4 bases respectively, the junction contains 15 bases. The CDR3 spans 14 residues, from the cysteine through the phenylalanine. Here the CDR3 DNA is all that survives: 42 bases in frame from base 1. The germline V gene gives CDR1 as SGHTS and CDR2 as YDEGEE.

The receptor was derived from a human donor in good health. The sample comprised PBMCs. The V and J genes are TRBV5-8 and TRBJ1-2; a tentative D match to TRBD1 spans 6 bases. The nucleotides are TGTGCCAGCAGACGTAGGGGGGGCCTCTATGGCTACACCTTC. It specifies CASRRRGGLYGYTF.